This TCR beta chain was profiled in a study of T cell responses to AZD1222 COVID-19 vaccine. With V trimmed by 4 bases and J by 0 bases, 4 bases remained unmatched. The CDR3 is 15 amino acids. Germline V gene lookup returns CDR1 SGDLS and CDR2 YYNGEE. The data were produced by immunoSEQ multiplex PCR, yet TCRdb's version contains in-frame clones alone and is incomplete. The sample yields over 120,000 clones, approximately 92% seen once. The sequence was collected from an adult who received the AZD1222 COVID-19 vaccine. The chain recombines TRBV9 with TRBJ2-1, with 7 bases aligning to TRBD2. Specimen: peripheral blood, collected 28 days after the second AZD1222 dose. CDR3 amino acids: CASSSAGNSYNEQFF. The CDR3 coding sequence is TGTGCCAGCAGCTCAGCGGGAAACTCCTACAATGAGCAGTTCTTC.